This paragraph reports one TCR beta chain. Germline V gene sequence: CDR1 SGHDT, CDR2 YYEEEE. V shed 5 bases and J shed 2 bases, with 28 bases lying between them. This CDR3 has 19 amino acids. Under the authors' procedure: Reference gene primer amplification gave nucleated cell count estimates. Here immunoSEQ multiplex PCR was the method, and the copy in TCRdb shows in-frame clones only, minus some. Clonal size and the V and J genes are those of that table, whereas D and trimming came from the DNA. The repertoire has 200,000 or so clones, 85% to 90% of them found once; the top ten carry 3% to 3.5%. Participants' reported clinical history set cohort assignment. This specimen belongs to a study of blood T cell repertoires in COVID-19. The wider study: T cells, B-cell-depleted T cells, or PBMCs supplied cDNA or gDNA.

This chain connects TRBV5-6 to TRBJ2-5; D uncertain. The receptor was isolated from a young woman in a cohort exposed to, infected with or recovered from COVID-19 (not recorded which). The source material was PBMCs or T cells enriched from blood (not recorded which). CDR3 nucleotide sequence: TGTGCCAGCAGTGACAACTGGCAGGCCCCAGCAGAAGGACAAGAGACCCAGTACTTC. Its translation is CASSDNWQAPAEGQETQYF.